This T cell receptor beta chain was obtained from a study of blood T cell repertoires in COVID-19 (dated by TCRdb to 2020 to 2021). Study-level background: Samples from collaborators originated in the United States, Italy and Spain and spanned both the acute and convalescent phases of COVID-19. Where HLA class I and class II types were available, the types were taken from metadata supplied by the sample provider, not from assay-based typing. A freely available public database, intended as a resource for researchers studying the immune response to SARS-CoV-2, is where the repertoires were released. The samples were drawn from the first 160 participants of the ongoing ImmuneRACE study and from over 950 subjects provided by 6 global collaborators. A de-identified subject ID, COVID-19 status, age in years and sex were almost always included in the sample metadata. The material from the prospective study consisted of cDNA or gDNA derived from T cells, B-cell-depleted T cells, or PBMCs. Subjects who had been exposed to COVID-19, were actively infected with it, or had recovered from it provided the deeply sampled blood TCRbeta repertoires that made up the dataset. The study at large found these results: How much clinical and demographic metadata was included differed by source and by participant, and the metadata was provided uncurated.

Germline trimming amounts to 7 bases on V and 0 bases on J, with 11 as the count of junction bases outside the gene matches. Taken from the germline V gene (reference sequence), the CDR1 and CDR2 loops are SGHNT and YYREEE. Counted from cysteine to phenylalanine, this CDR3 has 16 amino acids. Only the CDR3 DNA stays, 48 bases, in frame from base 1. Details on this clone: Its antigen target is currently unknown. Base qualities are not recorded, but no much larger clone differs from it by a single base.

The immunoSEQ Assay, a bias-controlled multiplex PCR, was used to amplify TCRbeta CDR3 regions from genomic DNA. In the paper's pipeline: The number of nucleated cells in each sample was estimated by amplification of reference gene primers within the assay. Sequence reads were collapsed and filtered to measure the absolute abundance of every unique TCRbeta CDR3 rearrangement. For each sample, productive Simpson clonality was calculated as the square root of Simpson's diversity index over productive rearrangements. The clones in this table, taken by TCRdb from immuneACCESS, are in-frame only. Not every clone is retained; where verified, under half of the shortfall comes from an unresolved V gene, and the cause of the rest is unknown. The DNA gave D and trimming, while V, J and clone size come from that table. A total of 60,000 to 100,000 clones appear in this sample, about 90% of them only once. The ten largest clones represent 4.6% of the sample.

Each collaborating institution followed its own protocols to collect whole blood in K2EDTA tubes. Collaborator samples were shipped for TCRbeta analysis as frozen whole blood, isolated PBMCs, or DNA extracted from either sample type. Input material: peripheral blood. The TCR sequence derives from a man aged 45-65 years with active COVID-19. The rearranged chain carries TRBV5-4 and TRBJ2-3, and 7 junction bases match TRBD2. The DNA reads TGTGCCAGCGGCCCTAGCGGTGCTACTAGCACAGATACGCAGTATTTT. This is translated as CASGPSGATSTDTQYF. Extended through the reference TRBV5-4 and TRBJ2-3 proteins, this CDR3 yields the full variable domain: ETGVTQSPTHLIKTRGQQVTLRCSSQSGHNTVSWYQQALGQGPQFIFQYYREEENGRGNFPPRFSGLQFPNYSSELNVNALELDDSALYLCASGPSGATSTDTQYFGPGTRLTVL.